The sample holds many counts of the clone carrying this T cell receptor (beta chain). This sample stems from a study of T cells after yellow fever vaccination. About the research overall: Low-cell-number fractions were prepared with SMART-Seq v4 Ultra Low Input.

The germline V gene has CDR1 MNHEY and CDR2 SMNVEV (reference sequence). V dropped 5 bases and J dropped 1 base, with 17 bases sitting between them. The CDR3 runs 16 residues. TCRdb recomputed calls from the 5' RACE reads with MiXCR, one row per CDR3 protein. This table has under 55,000 distinct CDR3 sequences, roughly 6.4% appearing once. Study-level findings and limits: Booster samples showed a return of most primary-vaccination clones (around 96% CD4, 70% to 90% CD8).

The chain is built from TRBV27 and TRBJ2-5; the D gene is possibly TRBD2 (5 bases). This sequence was found in a man aged 25-45 years who received the YFV17D yellow fever vaccine. This material consisted of CD8+ T cells not binding an NS4B(214-222) dextramer, sorted from PBMCs, taken 45 days after the yellow fever booster vaccination. This CDR3 reads CASSPFIIGGQETQYF. CDR3 in DNA: TGTGCCAGCAGTCCCTTTATAATAGGAGGCCAAGAGACCCAGTACTTC.